This T cell receptor (beta chain) emerged from a study of cytomegalovirus exposure and HLA in healthy donors. Some clones are missing from TCRdb's copy, which holds only in-frame ones; the method was immunoSEQ multiplex PCR. The sample has a few hundred thousand clones; 90% are singletons. Germline V gene data show CDR1 as MNHEY and CDR2 as SVGAGI. There are 14 residues in the CDR3. V lost 6 bases and J lost 7; bases outside the gene matches: 7. The source is a woman younger than 35 in good health and CMV-seronegative. The sequenced material came from PBMCs. The chain links TRBV6-5 to TRBJ2-1; 9 bases are shared with TRBD1. The CDR3 here is CASSWTGESNEQFF. The CDR3, as DNA: TGTGCCAGCAGCTGGACAGGGGAGTCGAATGAGCAGTTCTTC.